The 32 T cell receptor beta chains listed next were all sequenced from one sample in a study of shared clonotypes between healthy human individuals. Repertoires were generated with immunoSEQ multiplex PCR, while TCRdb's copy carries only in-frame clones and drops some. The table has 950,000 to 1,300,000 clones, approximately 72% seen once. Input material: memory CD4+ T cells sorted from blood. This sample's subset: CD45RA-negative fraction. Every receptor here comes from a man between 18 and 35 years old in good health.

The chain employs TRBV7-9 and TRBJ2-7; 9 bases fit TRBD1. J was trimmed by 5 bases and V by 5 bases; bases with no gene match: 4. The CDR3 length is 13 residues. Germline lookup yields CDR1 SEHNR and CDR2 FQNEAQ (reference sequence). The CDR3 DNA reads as TGTGCCAGCAGCCCGGACAGGGGCAACGAGCAGTACTTC. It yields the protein CASSPDRGNEQYF.

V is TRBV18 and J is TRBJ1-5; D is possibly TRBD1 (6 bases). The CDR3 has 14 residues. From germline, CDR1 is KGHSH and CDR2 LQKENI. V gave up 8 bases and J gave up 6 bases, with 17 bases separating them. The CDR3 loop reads CASRGTGKSQPQHF. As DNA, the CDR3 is TGTGCCAGCCGCGGTACAGGGAAAAGTCAGCCCCAGCATTTT.

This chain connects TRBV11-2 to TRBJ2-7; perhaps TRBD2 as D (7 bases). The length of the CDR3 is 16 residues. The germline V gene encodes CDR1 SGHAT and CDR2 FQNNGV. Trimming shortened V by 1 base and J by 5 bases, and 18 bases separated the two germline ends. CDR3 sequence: CASSLVGGGSLNEQYF. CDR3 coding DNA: TGTGCCAGCAGCTTAGTTGGGGGCGGGAGTCTGAACGAGCAGTACTTC.

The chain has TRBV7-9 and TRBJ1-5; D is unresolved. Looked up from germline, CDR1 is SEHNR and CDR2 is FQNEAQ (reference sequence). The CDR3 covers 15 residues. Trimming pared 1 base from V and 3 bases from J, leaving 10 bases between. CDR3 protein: CASSLVGETNQPQHF. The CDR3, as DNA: TGTGCCAGCAGCTTAGTCGGGGAAACCAATCAGCCCCAGCATTTT.

In DNA, the CDR3 is TGTGCCAGCAGGCCCAGGGGGGGTGGTGATGGCTACACCTTC. Its protein is CASRPRGGGDGYTF. The chain uses TRBV6-1 and TRBJ1-2; 7 nucleotides line up with TRBD1. With V trimmed by 6 bases and J by 6 bases, 10 bases remained unmatched. From germline, CDR1 is MNHNS and CDR2 SASEGT. The CDR3 consists of 14 residues.

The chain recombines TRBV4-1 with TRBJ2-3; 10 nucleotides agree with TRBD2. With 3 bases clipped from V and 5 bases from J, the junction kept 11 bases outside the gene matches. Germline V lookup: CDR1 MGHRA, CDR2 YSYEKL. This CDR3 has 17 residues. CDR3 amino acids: CASSQPGLAPKGDTQYF. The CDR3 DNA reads TGCGCCAGCAGCCAGCCGGGACTAGCGCCTAAGGGAGATACGCAGTATTTT.

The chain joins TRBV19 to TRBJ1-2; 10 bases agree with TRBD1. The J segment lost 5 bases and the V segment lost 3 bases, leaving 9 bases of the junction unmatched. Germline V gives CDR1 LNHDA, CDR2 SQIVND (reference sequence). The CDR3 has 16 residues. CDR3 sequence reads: CASSIGDRGHRYGYTF. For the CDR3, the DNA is TGTGCCAGTAGTATTGGGGACAGGGGCCATCGTTATGGCTACACCTTC.

CDR3 coding DNA: TGCGCCAGCAGCCACACCGGGACCCCGGGGGACTATGGCTACACCTTC. Residues: CASSHTGTPGDYGYTF. The V and J genes are TRBV5-1 and TRBJ1-2, with D possibly TRBD1 on 5 matching bases. Germline lookup yields CDR1 SGHRS and CDR2 YFSETQ. The length of the CDR3 is 16 residues. V was pared by 4 bases and J by 3 bases, with 19 bases between.

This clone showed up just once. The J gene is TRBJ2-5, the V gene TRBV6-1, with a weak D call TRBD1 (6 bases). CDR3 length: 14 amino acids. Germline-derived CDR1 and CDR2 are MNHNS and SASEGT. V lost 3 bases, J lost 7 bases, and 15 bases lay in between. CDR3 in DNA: TGTGCCAGCAGTGATGGGGCAGGGGTGGGGACCCAGTACTTC. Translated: CASSDGAGVGTQYF.

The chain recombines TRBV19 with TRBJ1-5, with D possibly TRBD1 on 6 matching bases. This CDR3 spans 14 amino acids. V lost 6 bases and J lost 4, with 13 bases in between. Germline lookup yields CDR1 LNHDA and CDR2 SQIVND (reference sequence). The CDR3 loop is CASSRGQINQPQHF. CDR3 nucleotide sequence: TGTGCCAGTAGCAGAGGACAGATTAATCAGCCCCAGCATTTT.

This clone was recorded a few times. CDR3 sequence (DNA): TGTGCCAGCAGCTTGGAGCGGGCAGGGTCCTATGGCTACACCTTC. Protein product: CASSLERAGSYGYTF. The V call is TRBV5-6, the J call TRBJ1-2; D possibly corresponds to TRBD1 (5 bases). Germline V gene lookup returns CDR1 SGHDT and CDR2 YYEEEE. Trimming removed 0 bases from V and 4 bases from J, with 13 bases in between. CDR3 length: 15 residues. Filled out from reference TRBV5-6 and TRBJ1-2, the complete variable domain reads DAGVTQSPTHLIKTRGQQVTLRCSPKSGHDTVSWYQQALGQGPQFIFQYYEEEERQRGNFPDRFSGHQFPNYSSELNVNALLLGDSALYLCASSLERAGSYGYTFGSGTRLTVV.

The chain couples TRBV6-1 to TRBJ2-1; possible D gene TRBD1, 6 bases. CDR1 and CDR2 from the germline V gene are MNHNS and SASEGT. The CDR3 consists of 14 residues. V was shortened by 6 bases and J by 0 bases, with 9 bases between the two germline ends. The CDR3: CASRQDSSYNEQFF. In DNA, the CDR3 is TGTGCCAGCAGACAGGACAGCTCCTACAATGAGCAGTTCTTC.

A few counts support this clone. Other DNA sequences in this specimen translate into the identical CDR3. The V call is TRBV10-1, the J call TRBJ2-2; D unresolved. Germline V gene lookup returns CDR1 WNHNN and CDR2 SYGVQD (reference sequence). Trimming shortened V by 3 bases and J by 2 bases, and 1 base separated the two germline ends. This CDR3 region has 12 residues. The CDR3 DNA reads TGCGCCAGCAGTGACAACACCGGGGAGCTGTTTTTT. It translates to CASSDNTGELFF.

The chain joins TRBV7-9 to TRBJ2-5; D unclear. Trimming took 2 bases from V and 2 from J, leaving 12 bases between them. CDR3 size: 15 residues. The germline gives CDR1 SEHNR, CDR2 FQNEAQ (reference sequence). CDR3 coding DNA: TGTGCCAGCAGCTTATACCCTAACTTTCAAGAGACCCAGTACTTC. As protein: CASSLYPNFQETQYF.

CDR3: CAISVSNTEAFF. Written as DNA, the CDR3 is TGTGCCATCTCGGTCTCGAACACTGAAGCTTTCTTT. The gene calls are TRBV10-3 and TRBJ1-1; D uncertain. The CDR3 is 12 amino acids. The V end lost 8 bases, the J end lost 1 base, and 8 bases lay between the germline ends. Germline V lookup: CDR1 ENHRY, CDR2 SYGVKD.

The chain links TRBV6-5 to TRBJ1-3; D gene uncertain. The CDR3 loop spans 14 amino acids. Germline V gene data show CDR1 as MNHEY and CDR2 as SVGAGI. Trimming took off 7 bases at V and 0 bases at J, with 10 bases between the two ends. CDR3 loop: CASKIRPSGNTIYF. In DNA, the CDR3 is TGTGCCAGCAAAATCCGGCCCTCTGGAAACACCATATATTTT.

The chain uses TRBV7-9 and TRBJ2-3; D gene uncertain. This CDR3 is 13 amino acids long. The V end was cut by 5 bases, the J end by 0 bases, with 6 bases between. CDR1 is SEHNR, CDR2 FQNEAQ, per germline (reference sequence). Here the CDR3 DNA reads TGTGCCAGCAGCGCCCGCAGCACAGATACGCAGTATTTT. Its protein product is CASSARSTDTQYF.

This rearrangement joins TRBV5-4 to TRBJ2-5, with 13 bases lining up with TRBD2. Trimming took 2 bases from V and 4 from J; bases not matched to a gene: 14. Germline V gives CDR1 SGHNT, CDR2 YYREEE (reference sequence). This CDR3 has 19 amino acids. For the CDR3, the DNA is TGTGCCAGCAGCTTACCCGGGACTAGCGGGAAACAAGGAGGAGAGACCCAGTACTTC. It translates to CASSLPGTSGKQGGETQYF.

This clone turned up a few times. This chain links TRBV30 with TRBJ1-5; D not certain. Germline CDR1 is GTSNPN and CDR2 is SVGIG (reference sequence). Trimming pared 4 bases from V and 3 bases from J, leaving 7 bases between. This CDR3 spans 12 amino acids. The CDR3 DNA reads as TGTGCCTGGAACACAAACAATCAGCCCCAGCATTTT. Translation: CAWNTNNQPQHF.

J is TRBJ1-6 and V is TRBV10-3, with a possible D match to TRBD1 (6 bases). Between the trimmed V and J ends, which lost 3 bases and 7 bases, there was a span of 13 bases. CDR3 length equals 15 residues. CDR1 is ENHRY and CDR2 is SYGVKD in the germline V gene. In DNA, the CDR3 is TGTGCCATCAGTGATGCGCAGGGGCCAAATTCACCCCTCCACTTT. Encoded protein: CAISDAQGPNSPLHF.

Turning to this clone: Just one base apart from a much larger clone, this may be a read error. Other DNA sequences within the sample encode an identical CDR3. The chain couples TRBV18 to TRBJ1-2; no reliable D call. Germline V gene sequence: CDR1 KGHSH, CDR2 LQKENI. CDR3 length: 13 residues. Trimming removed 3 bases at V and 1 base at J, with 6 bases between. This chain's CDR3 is CASSPELNYGYTF. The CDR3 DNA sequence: TGTGCCAGCTCACCGGAGCTTAACTATGGCTACACCTTC.

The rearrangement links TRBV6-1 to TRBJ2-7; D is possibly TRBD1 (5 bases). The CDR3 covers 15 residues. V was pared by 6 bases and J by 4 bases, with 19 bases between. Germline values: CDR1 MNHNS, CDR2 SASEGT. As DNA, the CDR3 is TGTGCCAGCAGAGAGATGATTGCAGGGTCTTACGAGCAGTACTTC. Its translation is CASREMIAGSYEQYF.

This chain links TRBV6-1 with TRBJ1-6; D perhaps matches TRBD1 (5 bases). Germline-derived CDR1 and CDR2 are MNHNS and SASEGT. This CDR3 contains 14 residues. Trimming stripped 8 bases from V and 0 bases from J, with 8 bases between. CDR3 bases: TGTGCCAGCCAGGGAGGCTCCTATAATTCACCCCTCCACTTT. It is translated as CASQGGSYNSPLHF.

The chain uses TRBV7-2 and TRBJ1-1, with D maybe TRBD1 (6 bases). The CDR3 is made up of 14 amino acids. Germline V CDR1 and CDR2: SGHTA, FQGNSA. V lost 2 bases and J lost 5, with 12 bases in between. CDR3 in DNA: TGTGCCAGCAGCTTACTCCGACAGGAGACTGAAGCTTTCTTT. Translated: CASSLLRQETEAFF.

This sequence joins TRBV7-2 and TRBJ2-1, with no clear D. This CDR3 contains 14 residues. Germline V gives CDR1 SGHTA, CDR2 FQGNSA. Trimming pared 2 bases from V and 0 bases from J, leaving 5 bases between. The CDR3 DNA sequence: TGTGCCAGCAGCTTATACAGCTCCTACAATGAGCAGTTCTTC. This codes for CASSLYSSYNEQFF.

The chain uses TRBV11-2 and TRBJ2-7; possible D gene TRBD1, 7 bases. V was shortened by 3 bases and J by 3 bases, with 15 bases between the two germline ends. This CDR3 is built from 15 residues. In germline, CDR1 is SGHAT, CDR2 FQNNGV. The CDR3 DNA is TGTGCCAGCAGCTTTAGAGGAGGGGGCTTCTACGAGCAGTACTTC. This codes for CASSFRGGGFYEQYF. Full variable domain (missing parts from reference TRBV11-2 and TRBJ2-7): EAGVAQSPRYKIIEKRQSVAFWCNPISGHATLYWYQQILGQGPKLLIQFQNNGVVDDSQLPKDRFSAERLKGVDSTLKIQPAKLEDSAVYLCASSFRGGGFYEQYFGPGTRLTVT.

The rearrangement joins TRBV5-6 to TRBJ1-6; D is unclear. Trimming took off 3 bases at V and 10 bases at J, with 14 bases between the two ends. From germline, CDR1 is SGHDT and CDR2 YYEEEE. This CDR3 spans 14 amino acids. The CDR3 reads CASSSHVFGSPLHF. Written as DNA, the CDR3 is TGTGCCAGCAGCTCCCACGTCTTTGGCTCACCCCTCCACTTT.

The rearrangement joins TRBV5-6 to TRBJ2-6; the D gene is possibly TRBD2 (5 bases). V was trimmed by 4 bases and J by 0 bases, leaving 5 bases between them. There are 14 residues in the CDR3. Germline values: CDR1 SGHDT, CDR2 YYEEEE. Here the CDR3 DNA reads TGTGCCAGCAGCGGGAGCTCTGGGGCCAACGTCCTGACTTTC. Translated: CASSGSSGANVLTF.

The CDR3 loop reads CASTTTGGTSYGYTF. The CDR3 DNA sequence: TGTGCCAGCACCACGACAGGGGGCACGTCCTATGGCTACACCTTC. The chain joins TRBV28 to TRBJ1-2, with TRBD1 matching 10 bases. Germline values: CDR1 MDHEN, CDR2 SYDVKM. With V trimmed by 7 bases and J by 4 bases, 9 bases remained unmatched. The CDR3 covers 15 residues.

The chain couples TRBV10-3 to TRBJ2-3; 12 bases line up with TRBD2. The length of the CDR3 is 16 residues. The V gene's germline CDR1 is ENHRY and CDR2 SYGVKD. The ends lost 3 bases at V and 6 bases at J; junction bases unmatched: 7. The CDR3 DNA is TGTGCCATCAGTGATGGACTAGCGGGATTTGCGGATACGCAGTATTTT. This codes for CAISDGLAGFADTQYF.

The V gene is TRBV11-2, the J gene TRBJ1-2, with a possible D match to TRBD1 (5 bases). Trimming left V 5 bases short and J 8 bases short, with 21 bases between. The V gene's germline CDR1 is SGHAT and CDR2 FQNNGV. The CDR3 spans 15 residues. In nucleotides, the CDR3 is TGTGCCAGCAGCCCCCAACCCGGGACCCCTCTGGGCTACACCTTC. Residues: CASSPQPGTPLGYTF.

The CDR3 DNA reads as TGCGCCAGCAGCTTGGTGGGGGCGCGTGGGAAGGAGACCCAGTACTTC. It yields the protein CASSLVGARGKETQYF. V and J are TRBV5-1 and TRBJ2-5, with a possible D match to TRBD1 (6 bases). The germline V gene has CDR1 SGHRS and CDR2 YFSETQ. Trimming stripped 0 bases from V and 5 bases from J, with 17 bases between. The CDR3 totals 16 residues.